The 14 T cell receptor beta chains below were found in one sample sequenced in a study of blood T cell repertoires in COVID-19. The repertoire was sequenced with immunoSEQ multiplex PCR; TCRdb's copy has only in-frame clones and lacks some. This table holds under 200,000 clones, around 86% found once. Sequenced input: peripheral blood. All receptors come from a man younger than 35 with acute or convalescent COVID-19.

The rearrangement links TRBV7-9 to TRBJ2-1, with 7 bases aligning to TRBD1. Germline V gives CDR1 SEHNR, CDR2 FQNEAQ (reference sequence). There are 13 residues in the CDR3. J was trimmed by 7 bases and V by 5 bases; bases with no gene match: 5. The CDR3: CASSRGTVNEQFF. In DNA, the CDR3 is TGTGCCAGCAGCCGTGGGACAGTAAATGAGCAGTTCTTC.

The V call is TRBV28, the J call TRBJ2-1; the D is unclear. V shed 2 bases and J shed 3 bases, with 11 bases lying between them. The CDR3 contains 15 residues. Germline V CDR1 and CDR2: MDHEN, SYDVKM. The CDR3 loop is CASSLGQRNYNEQFF. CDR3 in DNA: TGTGCCAGCAGTTTAGGTCAGCGAAACTACAATGAGCAGTTCTTC.

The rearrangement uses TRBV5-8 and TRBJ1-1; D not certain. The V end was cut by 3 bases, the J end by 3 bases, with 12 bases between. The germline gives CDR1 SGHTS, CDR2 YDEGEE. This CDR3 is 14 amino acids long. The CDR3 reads CASSSGFADTEAFF. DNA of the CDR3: TGTGCCAGCAGCTCGGGATTTGCCGACACTGAAGCTTTCTTT.

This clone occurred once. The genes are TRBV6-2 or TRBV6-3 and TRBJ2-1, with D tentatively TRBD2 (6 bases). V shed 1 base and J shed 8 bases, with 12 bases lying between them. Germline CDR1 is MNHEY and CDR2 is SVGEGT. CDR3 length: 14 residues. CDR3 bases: TGTGCCAGCAGTTACTTCGGGGGATCGGATGAGCAGTTCTTC. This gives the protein CASSYFGGSDEQFF.

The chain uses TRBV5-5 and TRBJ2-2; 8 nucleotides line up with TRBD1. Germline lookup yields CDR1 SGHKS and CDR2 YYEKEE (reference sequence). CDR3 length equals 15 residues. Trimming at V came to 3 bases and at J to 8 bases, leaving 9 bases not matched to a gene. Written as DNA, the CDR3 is TGTGCCAGCAGCTGGGGTCAGGGGGCATCTGGGGAGCTGTTTTTT. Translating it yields CASSWGQGASGELFF.

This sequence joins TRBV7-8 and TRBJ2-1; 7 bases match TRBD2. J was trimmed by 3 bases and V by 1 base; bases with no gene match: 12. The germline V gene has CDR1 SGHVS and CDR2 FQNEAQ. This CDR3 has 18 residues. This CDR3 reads CASSLGPSGGGYYNEQFF. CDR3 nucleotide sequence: TGTGCCAGCAGCTTAGGGCCCTCTGGCGGGGGATACTACAATGAGCAGTTCTTC.

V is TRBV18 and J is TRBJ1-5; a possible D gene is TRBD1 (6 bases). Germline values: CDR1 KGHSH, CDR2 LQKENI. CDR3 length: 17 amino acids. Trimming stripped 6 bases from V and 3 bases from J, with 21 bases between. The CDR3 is CASSQYSGGGNNQPQHF. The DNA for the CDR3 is TGTGCCAGCTCTCAATATTCGGGGGGGGGCAACAATCAGCCCCAGCATTTT.

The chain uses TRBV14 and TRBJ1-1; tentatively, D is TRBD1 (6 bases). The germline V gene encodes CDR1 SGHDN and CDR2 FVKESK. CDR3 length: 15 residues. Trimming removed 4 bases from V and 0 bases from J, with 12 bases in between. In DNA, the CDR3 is TGTGCCAGCAGCCCCGGGACACCTCTGAACACTGAAGCTTTCTTT. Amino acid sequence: CASSPGTPLNTEAFF.

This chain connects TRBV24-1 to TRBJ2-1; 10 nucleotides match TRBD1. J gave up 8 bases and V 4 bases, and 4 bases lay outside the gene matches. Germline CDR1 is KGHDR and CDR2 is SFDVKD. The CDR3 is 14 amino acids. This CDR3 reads CATSEDRGGHEQFF. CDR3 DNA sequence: TGTGCCACCAGTGAGGACAGGGGGGGGCATGAGCAGTTCTTC.

DNA for the CDR3: TGCGCCAGCAGCCCCGGGAGGGCTAGTTTGAACACTGAAGCTTTCTTT. Translated: CASSPGRASLNTEAFF. The chain has TRBV5-1 and TRBJ1-1; D uncertain. The ends were cut back, 4 bases at V and 0 bases at J, with 16 bases in the middle. Germline V lookup: CDR1 SGHRS, CDR2 YFSETQ. The CDR3 is 16 residues long.

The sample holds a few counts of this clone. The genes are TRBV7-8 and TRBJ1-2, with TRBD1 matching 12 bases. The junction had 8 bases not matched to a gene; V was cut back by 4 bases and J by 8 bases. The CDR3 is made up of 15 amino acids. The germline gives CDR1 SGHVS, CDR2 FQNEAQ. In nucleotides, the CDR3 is TGTGCCAGCAGCTCGACGGGACAGGGGGCTGGAGGCTACACCTTC. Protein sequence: CASSSTGQGAGGYTF.

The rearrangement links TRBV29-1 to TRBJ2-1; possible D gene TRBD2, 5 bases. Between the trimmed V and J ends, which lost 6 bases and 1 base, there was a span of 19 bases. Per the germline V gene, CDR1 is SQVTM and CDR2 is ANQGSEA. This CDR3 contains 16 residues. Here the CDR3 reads CSVDGVGVQSYNEQFF. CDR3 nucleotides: TGCAGCGTCGACGGGGTTGGGGTGCAATCCTACAATGAGCAGTTCTTC.

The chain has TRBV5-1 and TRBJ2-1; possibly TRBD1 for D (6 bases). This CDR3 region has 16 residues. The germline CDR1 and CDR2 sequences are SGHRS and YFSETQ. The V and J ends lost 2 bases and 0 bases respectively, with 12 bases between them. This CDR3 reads CASSLTGTSSYNEQFF. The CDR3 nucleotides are TGCGCCAGCAGCTTAACAGGGACAAGCTCCTACAATGAGCAGTTCTTC.

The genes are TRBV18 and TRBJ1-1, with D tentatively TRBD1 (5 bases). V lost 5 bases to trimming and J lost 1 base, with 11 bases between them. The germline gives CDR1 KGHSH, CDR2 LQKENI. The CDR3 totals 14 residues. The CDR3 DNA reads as TGTGCCAGCTCATCCGAGACAGCGAACACTGAAGCTTTCTTT. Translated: CASSSETANTEAFF.